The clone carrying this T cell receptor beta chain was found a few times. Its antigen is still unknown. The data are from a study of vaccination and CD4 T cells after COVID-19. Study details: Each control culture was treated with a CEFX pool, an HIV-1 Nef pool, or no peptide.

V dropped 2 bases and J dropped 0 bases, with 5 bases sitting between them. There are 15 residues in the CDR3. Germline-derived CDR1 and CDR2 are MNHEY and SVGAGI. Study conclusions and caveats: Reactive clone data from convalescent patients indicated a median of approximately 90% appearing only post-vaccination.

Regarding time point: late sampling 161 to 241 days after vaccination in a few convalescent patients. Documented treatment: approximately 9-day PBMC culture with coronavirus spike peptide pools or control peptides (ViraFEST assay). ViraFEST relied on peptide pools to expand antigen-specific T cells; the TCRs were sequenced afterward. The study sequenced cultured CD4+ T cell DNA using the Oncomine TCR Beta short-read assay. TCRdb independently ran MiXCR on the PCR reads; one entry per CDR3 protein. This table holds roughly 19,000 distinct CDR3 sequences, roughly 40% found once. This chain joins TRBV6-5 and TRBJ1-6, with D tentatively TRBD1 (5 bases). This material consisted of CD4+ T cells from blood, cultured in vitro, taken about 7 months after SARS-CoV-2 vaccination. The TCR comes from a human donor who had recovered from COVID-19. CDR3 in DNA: TGTGCCAGCAGTTACGGGGGCTCCTATAATTCACCCCTCCACTTT. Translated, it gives CASSYGGSYNSPLHF.